This T cell receptor (beta chain) was documented in a study of OX40 agonist ivuxolimab in advanced cancers. About the investigation overall: Ivuxolimab, which targeted the costimulatory receptor OX40 (CD134), was an agonistic, fully human IgG2 monoclonal antibody. Intravenous ivuxolimab was administered to patients every 2 weeks at six dose levels: 0.01, 0.1, 0.3, 1.5, 3 and 10 mg/kg. Of the roughly 50 dose-escalation patients, hepatocellular carcinoma was present in roughly 19, melanoma in roughly 15, renal cell carcinoma in 9 and head and neck cancer in 9. In the dose-escalation cohort, approximately 80% of patients were male, and the mean age was roughly 56 years with a range of about 20 to 79. Prior anti-PD-1, anti-PD-L1 or anti-CTLA-4 therapy was permitted, and checkpoint inhibitors had been received by about 44% of dose-escalation patients. Three dose-escalation patients achieved partial responses, one with hepatocellular carcinoma and two with cutaneous melanoma. The purpose of peripheral TCRbeta sequencing was to test whether ivuxolimab changed TCR sequence diversity and led to clonal T-cell expansion. The paper covers the monotherapy dose-escalation part of the phase I ivuxolimab trial, which included N of about 50 patients.

Genomic DNA was isolated from the sorted cells so that the TCRbeta CDR3 region could be sequenced. The immunoSEQ Assay was used for sequencing of TCRbeta CDR3 regions. TCRdb carries this immuneACCESS record with in-frame sequences only. Its versions omit some clonotypes, under half of them owing to an unresolved V gene in the studies checked, with the rest unexplained. The sample has 95,000 to 100,000 clones on record, around 90% of them singletons. Around 1.6% of the sample goes to the ten largest clones. Of note for this clone: What this receptor recognizes is not known. Per-base quality was not reported, and no clone a single base away is much larger than it.

V and J are truncated by 3 bases and 10 bases respectively, leaving an intervening sequence of 15 bases. The CDR3 holds 13 amino acids from the cysteine to the phenylalanine. The DNA shown is the 39-base CDR3, in frame from base 1. From the germline V gene, CDR1 is MRHNA and CDR2 is SNTAGT. The trial excluded patients who had a history of autoimmune disease or were on systemic immunosuppression. Peripheral blood for TCR sequencing was drawn from every dose cohort at baseline, at cycle 4 day 1 and at cycle 7 day 1. Samples came from an open-label, multicenter, first-in-human phase I dose-escalation trial of ivuxolimab. The trial enrolled adults with locally advanced or metastatic head and neck squamous cell, hepatocellular, melanoma or renal cell carcinoma. CD4+ and CD8+ T cells were sorted separately from peripheral blood before TCR sequencing. General findings and caveats noted by the study authors: Low levels of normalized T-cell clonal expansion were also seen in some patients who did not respond. In partial responders in the 0.1-3.0 mg/kg groups, normalized peripheral clonal expansion was found to be among the lowest, especially among CD8+ T cells. At doses of 0.1 to 3.0 mg/kg, clonal expansion of both CD4+ and CD8+ T cells in blood was seen between baseline and week 6. After ivuxolimab, expanded clones were on average more numerous among CD8+ T cells than among CD4+ T cells. Antigen specificity was not determined for the clonally expanded peripheral T cells.

This receptor was taken from an adult with an advanced solid tumor such as melanoma, head and neck, liver or kidney cancer. The chain joins TRBV6-4 to TRBJ1-2, and the D gene may be TRBD1, 6 bases matching. The sample consisted of CD4+ or CD8+ T cells sorted from blood, taken in a trial of the OX40 agonist ivuxolimab. The CDR3 region has the sequence CASSEYAGAPYTF. The bases read TGTGCCAGCAGTGAATATGCGGGGGCCCCCTACACCTTC.